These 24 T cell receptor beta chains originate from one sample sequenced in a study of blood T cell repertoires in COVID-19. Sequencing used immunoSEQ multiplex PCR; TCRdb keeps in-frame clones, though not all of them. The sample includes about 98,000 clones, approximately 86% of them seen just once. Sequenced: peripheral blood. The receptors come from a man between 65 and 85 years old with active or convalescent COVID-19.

The CDR3 region has the DNA TGTGCCAGCAGTTATAGGACACCGGTTCATTCACCCCTCCACTTT. Translation gives CASSYRTPVHSPLHF. This chain connects TRBV27 to TRBJ1-6; the D gene is possibly TRBD1 (5 bases). V lost 4 bases and J 8 bases, leaving 15 bases between the germline ends. This CDR3 is 15 amino acids long. From germline, CDR1 is MNHEY and CDR2 SMNVEV (reference sequence).

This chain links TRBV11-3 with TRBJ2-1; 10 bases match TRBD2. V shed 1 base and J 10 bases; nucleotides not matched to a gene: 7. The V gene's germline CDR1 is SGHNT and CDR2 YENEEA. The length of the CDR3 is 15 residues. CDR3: CASSLVSGGAGEQFF. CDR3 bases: TGTGCCAGCAGCTTAGTGAGCGGGGGGGCTGGGGAGCAGTTCTTC.

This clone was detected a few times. In DNA form, the CDR3 reads TGTGCCAGCAGCGTTAGCTCAGCTACTAATGAAAAACTGTTTTTT. The encoded protein is CASSVSSATNEKLFF. The chain combines TRBV9 with TRBJ1-4, with no clear D. Looked up from germline, CDR1 is SGDLS and CDR2 is YYNGEE. The CDR3 runs to 15 residues. V was trimmed by 2 bases and J by 2 bases, leaving 10 bases between them.

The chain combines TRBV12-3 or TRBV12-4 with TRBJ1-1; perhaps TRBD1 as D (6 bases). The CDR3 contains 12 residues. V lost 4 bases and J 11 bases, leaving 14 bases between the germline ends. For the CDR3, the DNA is TGTGCCAGCAGTTCCTCAGGGGTGTCGGCTTTCTTT. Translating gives CASSSSGVSAFF.

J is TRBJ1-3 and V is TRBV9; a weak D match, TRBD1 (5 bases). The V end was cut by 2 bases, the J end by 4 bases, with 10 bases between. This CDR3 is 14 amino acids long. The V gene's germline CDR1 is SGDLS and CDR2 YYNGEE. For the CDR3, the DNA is TGTGCCAGCAGCGTCGGGGGAACCGGAAACACCATATATTTT. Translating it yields CASSVGGTGNTIYF.

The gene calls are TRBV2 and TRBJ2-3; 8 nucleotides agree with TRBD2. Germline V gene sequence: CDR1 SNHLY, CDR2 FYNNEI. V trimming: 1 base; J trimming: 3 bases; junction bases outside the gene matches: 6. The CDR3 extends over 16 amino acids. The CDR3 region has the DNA TGTGCCAGCAGTGAAGAAGGGGCGGGGGGAACAGATACGCAGTATTTT. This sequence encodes CASSEEGAGGTDTQYF.

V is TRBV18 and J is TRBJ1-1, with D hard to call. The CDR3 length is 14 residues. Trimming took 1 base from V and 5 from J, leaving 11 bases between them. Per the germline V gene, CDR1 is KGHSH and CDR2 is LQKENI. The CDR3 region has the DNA TGTGCCAGCTCACCACAGGTAACGAGGACTGAAGCTTTCTTT. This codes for CASSPQVTRTEAFF.

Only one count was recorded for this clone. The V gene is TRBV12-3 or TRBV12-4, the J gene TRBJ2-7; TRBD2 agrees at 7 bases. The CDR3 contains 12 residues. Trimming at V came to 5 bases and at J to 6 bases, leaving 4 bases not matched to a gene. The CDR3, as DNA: TGTGCCAGCAGTACGACTAGCTCCGAGCAGTACTTC. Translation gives CASSTTSSEQYF.

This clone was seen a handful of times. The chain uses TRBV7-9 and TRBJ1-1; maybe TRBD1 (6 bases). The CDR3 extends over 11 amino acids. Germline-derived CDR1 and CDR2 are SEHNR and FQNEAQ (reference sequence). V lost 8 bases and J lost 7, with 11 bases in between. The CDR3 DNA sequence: TGTGCCAGCGGGACAACAGGTGAAGCTTTCTTT. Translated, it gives CASGTTGEAFF.

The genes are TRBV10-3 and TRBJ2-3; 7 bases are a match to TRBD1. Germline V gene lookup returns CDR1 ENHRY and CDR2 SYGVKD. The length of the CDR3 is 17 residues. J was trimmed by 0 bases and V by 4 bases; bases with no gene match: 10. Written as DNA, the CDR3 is TGTGCCATCAGTGGATCGACAGGGTCCTTTAGCACAGATACGCAGTATTTT. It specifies CAISGSTGSFSTDTQYF.

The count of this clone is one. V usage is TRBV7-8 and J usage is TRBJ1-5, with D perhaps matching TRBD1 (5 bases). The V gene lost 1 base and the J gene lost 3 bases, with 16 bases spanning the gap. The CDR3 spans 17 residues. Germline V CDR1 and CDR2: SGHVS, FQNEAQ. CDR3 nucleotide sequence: TGTGCCAGCAGCTTAGAAGGGTTTGGACACCCCAATCAGCCCCAGCATTTT. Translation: CASSLEGFGHPNQPQHF.

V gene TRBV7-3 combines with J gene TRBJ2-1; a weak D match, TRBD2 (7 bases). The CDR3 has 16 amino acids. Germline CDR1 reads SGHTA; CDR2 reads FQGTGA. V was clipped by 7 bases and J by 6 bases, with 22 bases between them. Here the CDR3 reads CASNHFGGPPSNEQFF. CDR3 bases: TGTGCCAGCAACCACTTCGGGGGGCCCCCCAGCAATGAGCAGTTCTTC.

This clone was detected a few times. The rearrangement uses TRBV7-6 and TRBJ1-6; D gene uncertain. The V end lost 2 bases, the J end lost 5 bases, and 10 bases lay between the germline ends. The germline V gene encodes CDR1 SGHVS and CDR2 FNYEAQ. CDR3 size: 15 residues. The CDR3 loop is CASSLSSVNNSPLHF. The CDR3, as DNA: TGTGCCAGCAGCTTATCATCGGTAAATAATTCACCCCTCCACTTT.

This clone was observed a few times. CDR3 sequence reads: CASSPQTSGGANEQFF. As DNA, the CDR3 is TGTGCCAGCAGCCCCCAGACTAGCGGGGGGGCCAATGAGCAGTTCTTC. The chain has TRBV7-6 and TRBJ2-1; 14 nucleotides line up with TRBD2. The CDR3 has 16 residues. V trimming: 5 bases; J trimming: 6 bases; junction bases outside the gene matches: 6. Germline V gene data show CDR1 as SGHVS and CDR2 as FNYEAQ.

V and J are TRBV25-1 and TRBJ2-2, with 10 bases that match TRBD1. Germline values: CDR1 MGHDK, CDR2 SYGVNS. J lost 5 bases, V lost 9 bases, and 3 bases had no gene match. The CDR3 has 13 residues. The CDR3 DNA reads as TGTGCCAGTTCGGGACAGGGGACCGGGGAGCTGTTTTTT. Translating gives CASSGQGTGELFF.

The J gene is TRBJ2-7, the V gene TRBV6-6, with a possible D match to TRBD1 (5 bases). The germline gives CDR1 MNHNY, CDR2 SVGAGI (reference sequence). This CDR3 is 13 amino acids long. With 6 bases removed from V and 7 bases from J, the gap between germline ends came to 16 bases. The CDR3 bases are TGTGCCAGCAGCATCCAGGACGCAGGGGAGCAGTACTTC. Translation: CASSIQDAGEQYF.

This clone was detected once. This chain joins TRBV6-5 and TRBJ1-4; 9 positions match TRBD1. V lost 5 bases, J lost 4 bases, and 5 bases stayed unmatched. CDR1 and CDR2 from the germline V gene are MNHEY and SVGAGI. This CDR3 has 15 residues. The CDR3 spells CASSRTGGVNEKLFF. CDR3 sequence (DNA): TGTGCCAGCAGTCGCACAGGGGGCGTTAATGAAAAACTGTTTTTT.

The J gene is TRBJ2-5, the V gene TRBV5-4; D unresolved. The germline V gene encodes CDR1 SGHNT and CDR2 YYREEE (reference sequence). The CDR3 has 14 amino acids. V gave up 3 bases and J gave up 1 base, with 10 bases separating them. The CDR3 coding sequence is TGTGCCAGCAGCTGGGTTTCGGGCCAAGAGACCCAGTACTTC. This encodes CASSWVSGQETQYF.

The CDR3 DNA is TGCGCCAGCATACTGGACTTAACAGCTTTCTTT. This gives the protein CASILDLTAFF. The V gene is TRBV10-2, the J gene TRBJ1-1; D unresolved. V gave up 7 bases and J gave up 10 bases, with 13 bases separating them. Germline V gives CDR1 WSHSY, CDR2 SAAADI. The CDR3 spans 11 residues.

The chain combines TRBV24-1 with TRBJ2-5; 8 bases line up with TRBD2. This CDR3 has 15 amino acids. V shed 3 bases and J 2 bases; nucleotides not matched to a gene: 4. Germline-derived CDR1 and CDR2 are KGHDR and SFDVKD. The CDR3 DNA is TGTGCCACCAGTGATGGGACTAGGGGACAAGAGACCCAGTACTTC. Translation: CATSDGTRGQETQYF.

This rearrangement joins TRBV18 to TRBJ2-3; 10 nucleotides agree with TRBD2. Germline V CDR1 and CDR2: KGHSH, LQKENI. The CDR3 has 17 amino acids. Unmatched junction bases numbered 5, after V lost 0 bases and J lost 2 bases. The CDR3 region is CASSPPGLATPTDTQYF. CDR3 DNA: TGTGCCAGCTCACCACCGGGACTAGCGACTCCCACAGATACGCAGTATTTT.

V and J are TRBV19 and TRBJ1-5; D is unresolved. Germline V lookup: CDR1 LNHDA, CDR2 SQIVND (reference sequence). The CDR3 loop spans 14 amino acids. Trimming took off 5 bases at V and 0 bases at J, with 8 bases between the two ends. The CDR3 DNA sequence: TGTGCCAGTAGTCCGGGAAATAGCAATCAGCCCCAGCATTTT. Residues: CASSPGNSNQPQHF.

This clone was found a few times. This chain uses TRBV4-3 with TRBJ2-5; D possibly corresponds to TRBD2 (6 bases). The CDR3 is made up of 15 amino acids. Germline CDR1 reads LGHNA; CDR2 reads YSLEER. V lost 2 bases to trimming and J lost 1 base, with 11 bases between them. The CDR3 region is CASSQSWTTQETQYF. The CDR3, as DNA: TGCGCCAGCAGCCAAAGTTGGACTACCCAAGAGACCCAGTACTTC.

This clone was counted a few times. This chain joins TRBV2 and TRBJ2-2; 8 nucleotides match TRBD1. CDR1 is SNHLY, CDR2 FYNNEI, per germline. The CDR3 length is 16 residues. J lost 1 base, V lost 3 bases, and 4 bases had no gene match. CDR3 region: CASSDDRGLNTGELFF. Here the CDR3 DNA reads TGTGCCAGCAGTGACGACAGGGGACTGAACACCGGGGAGCTGTTTTTT.